The rows below give T cell receptor beta chains drawn from one sample of a study of cytomegalovirus exposure and HLA in healthy donors. Repertoires were generated with immunoSEQ multiplex PCR, while TCRdb's copy carries only in-frame clones and drops some. The repertoire consists of about 130,000 clones, with approximately 91% occurring once and the leading ten covering roughly 1.4%. Specimen: PBMCs. These receptors came from a man aged 25 to 40 in good health and CMV-seronegative. CDR3s include the opening cysteine and the closing phenylalanine or tryptophan. A D gene is named only where the DNA matches it firmly. A row's size may be missing; if present it is once, few, many or a size class.

CDR3 protein | CDR3 DNA | J gene | V gene | D gene | clone size
CAWSLQREGGQFF | TGTGCCTGGAGTTTGCAGCGGGAGGGGGGGCAGTTCTTC | TRBJ2-1 | TRBV30 | TRBD2 | -
CASSPGQGVGDDQPQHF | TGCGCCAGCAGCCCAGGACAGGGGGTTGGGGACGATCAGCCCCAGCATTTT | TRBJ1-5 | TRBV4-1 | TRBD1 | -
CASGEAGMNTEAFF | TGTGCCAGCGGGGAAGCGGGTATGAACACTGAAGCTTTCTTT | TRBJ1-1 | TRBV7-3 | - | -
CASSPSREYNEQFF | TGTGCCAGCAGCCCCAGCCGGGAATACAATGAGCAGTTCTTC | TRBJ2-1 | TRBV6-5 | - | once
CASSRERQVPFGYTF | TGTGCCAGCAGCAGGGAGAGACAGGTCCCTTTTGGCTACACCTTC | TRBJ1-2 | TRBV5-4 | - | -
CASSLELNTEAFF | TGTGCCAGCAGCTTAGAGTTGAACACTGAAGCTTTCTTT | TRBJ1-1 | TRBV7-3 | - | -
CASSLTGYNEKLFF | TGTGCCAGCAGCCTGACAGGTTATAATGAAAAACTGTTTTTT | TRBJ1-4 | TRBV5-4 | - | -
CASSLSREGGETQYF | TGTGCCAGCAGCTTATCGCGGGAGGGCGGAGAGACCCAGTACTTC | TRBJ2-5 | TRBV7-9 | TRBD2 | -
CASSQEGTTGQGGGYTF | TGCGCCAGCAGCCAAGAGGGGACGACGGGACAGGGTGGTGGCTACACCTTC | TRBJ1-2 | TRBV4-3 | TRBD1 | -
CASSQTGGFTPLTDTQYF | TGCGCCAGCAGCCAGACAGGGGGCTTTACTCCCCTCACAGATACGCAGTATTTT | TRBJ2-3 | TRBV4-1 | TRBD1 | -
CARSWDRRETQYF | TGTGCCAGAAGCTGGGACAGGCGGGAGACCCAGTACTTC | TRBJ2-5 | TRBV5-3 | TRBD1 | few
CASSSTSRYEQYF | TGTGCCAGCAGCTCGACTAGCAGGTACGAGCAGTACTTC | TRBJ2-7 | TRBV5-4 | TRBD2 | -
CASSLQTGASYEQYF | TGCGCCAGCAGCCTCCAGACAGGGGCCTCCTACGAGCAGTACTTC | TRBJ2-7 | TRBV5-1 | TRBD1 | -
CASSPAGGGQETQYF | TGTGCCAGCAGTCCCGCGGGAGGTGGACAAGAGACCCAGTACTTC | TRBJ2-5 | TRBV27 | TRBD2 | once
CASSLEGYGYTF | TGTGCCAGCAGTTTGGAGGGCTATGGCTACACCTTC | TRBJ1-2 | TRBV28 | - | -
CAWSVSELQPQHF | TGTGCCTGGAGTGTAAGTGAGCTACAGCCCCAGCATTTT | TRBJ1-5 | TRBV30 | - | -
CAWKGSGNQPQHF | TGTGCCTGGAAGGGGTCGGGCAATCAGCCCCAGCATTTT | TRBJ1-5 | TRBV30 | - | -
CASSLGAGITDTQYF | TGCGCCAGCAGCTTGGGGGCGGGGATCACAGATACGCAGTATTTT | TRBJ2-3 | TRBV5-1 | - | -
CASSPGTGGRNQPQHF | TGTGCCAGCTCACCGGGGACAGGGGGACGCAATCAGCCCCAGCATTTT | TRBJ1-5 | TRBV18 | TRBD1 | -
CASSLGQGMRNTIYF | TGTGCCAGCAGCTTAGGGCAGGGAATGAGAAACACCATATATTTT | TRBJ1-3 | TRBV11-2 | - | -
CAISESAELNQPQHF | TGTGCCATCAGTGAGTCGGCGGAACTCAATCAGCCCCAGCATTTT | TRBJ1-5 | TRBV10-3 | - | -
CASSLAGTGDTEAFF | TGTGCCAGCAGCTTAGCAGGGACAGGGGACACTGAAGCTTTCTTT | TRBJ1-1 | TRBV13 | TRBD1 | -
CAWSVTGKGTVNEQFF | TGTGCCTGGAGTGTAACTGGGAAGGGGACAGTCAATGAGCAGTTCTTC | TRBJ2-1 | TRBV30 | TRBD1 | -
CASSEWEKLFF | TGTGCCAGTAGCGAATGGGAGAAACTGTTTTTT | TRBJ1-4 | TRBV19 | - | -
CASSLRGYNEQFF | TGTGCCAGCAGCTTGAGGGGGTACAATGAGCAGTTCTTC | TRBJ2-1 | TRBV5-6 | - | -
CASSEAGAPSGNTIYF | TGTGCCAGCAGTGAAGCTGGGGCTCCCTCTGGAAACACCATATATTTT | TRBJ1-3 | TRBV2 | - | -
CASSGSGTGTDTQYF | TGTGCCAGCAGCGGAAGCGGGACGGGCACAGATACGCAGTATTTT | TRBJ2-3 | TRBV7-3 | TRBD2 | -
CASSQGHKSYEQYF | TGCGCCAGCAGCCAAGGTCACAAGTCCTACGAGCAGTACTTC | TRBJ2-7 | TRBV4-1 | - | -
CASSDPSGSTDTQYF | TGCGCCAGCAGTGACCCTAGCGGAAGCACAGATACGCAGTATTTT | TRBJ2-3 | TRBV10-2 | TRBD2 | -
CASSSSGTETQYF | TGCGCCAGCAGCTCTAGCGGGACAGAGACCCAGTACTTC | TRBJ2-5 | TRBV5-1 | TRBD2 | -
CAWSHPGQGNTEAFF | TGTGCCTGGAGTCACCCCGGGCAGGGGAACACTGAAGCTTTCTTT | TRBJ1-1 | TRBV30 | - | -
CASSLGGGVITDTQYF | TGTGCCAGCAGCTTGGGTGGCGGGGTGATCACAGATACGCAGTATTTT | TRBJ2-3 | TRBV5-4 | - | once
CATSRTVPGELFF | TGTGCCACCAGCAGGACAGTTCCCGGGGAGCTGTTTTTT | TRBJ2-2 | TRBV15 | - | -
CASSAILAKNIQYF | TGTGCCAGCAGCGCAATACTAGCCAAAAACATTCAGTACTTC | TRBJ2-4 | TRBV6-5 | - | few
CASSRVSSINYGYTF | TGTGCCAGCAGTCGGGTAAGCTCAATCAACTATGGCTACACCTTC | TRBJ1-2 | TRBV6-1 | - | -
CASSLSLGTSFYEQYF | TGTGCCAGCAGTTTATCGCTGGGGACTAGCTTCTACGAGCAGTACTTC | TRBJ2-7 | TRBV27 | TRBD2 | -
CASSLRTGAADTQYF | TGTGCCAGCAGCTTAAGGACAGGGGCGGCAGATACGCAGTATTTT | TRBJ2-3 | TRBV7-2 | TRBD1 | once
CASSSRPGGQGAFF | TGTGCCAGCAGCTCGCGTCCGGGAGGACAGGGAGCTTTCTTT | TRBJ1-1 | TRBV7-2 | TRBD1 | -
CASSWTGSFDEQYF | TGTGCCAGCAGCTGGACAGGGTCTTTCGACGAGCAGTACTTC | TRBJ2-7 | TRBV2 | TRBD1 | -
CASTSRLAAGELFF | TGTGCCAGCACATCTCGACTAGCGGCCGGGGAGCTGTTTTTT | TRBJ2-2 | TRBV6-5 | TRBD2 | -
CASSQVSGGNQPQHF | TGCGCCAGCAGCCAAGTCTCCGGGGGTAATCAGCCCCAGCATTTT | TRBJ1-5 | TRBV4-1 | - | -
CATRTSGGPATQYF | TGTGCCACTAGGACCTCAGGGGGCCCAGCGACCCAGTACTTC | TRBJ2-5 | TRBV19 | TRBD1 | -
CASSADRGGETQYF | TGTGCCAGCAGCGCGGACAGGGGGGGAGAGACCCAGTACTTC | TRBJ2-5 | TRBV5-4 | TRBD1 | -
CASSFSAGLRADTQYF | TGCGCCAGCAGCTTCTCAGCGGGACTACGTGCTGATACGCAGTATTTT | TRBJ2-3 | TRBV5-1 | TRBD2 | -
CASSLSIADGYTF | TGTGCCAGCAGTTTATCGATTGCAGATGGCTACACCTTC | TRBJ1-2 | TRBV27 | - | once
CASSSASGQKDTQYF | TGTGCCAGCAGCTCGGCTAGCGGCCAAAAAGATACGCAGTATTTT | TRBJ2-3 | TRBV5-4 | TRBD2 | -
CASSRLAGEQTQYF | TGTGCCAGCAGTAGACTAGCGGGAGAACAGACCCAGTACTTC | TRBJ2-5 | TRBV6-5 | TRBD2 | -
CASSENFGETQYF | TGCGCCAGCAGTGAAAACTTCGGGGAGACCCAGTACTTC | TRBJ2-5 | TRBV10-1 | - | -
CASSSGQKHSGNTIYF | TGTGCCAGCAGCTCGGGACAGAAGCACTCTGGAAACACCATATATTTT | TRBJ1-3 | TRBV7-8 | TRBD1 | -
CASSSQAFGGTEAFF | TGTGCCAGCAGTTCTCAAGCGTTCGGCGGAACTGAAGCTTTCTTT | TRBJ1-1 | TRBV6-5 | - | -
CASSLVGLAGRDQYF | TGTGCCAGCAGCTTAGTGGGACTAGCGGGACGCGATCAGTATTTT | TRBJ2-3 | TRBV7-9 | TRBD2 | -